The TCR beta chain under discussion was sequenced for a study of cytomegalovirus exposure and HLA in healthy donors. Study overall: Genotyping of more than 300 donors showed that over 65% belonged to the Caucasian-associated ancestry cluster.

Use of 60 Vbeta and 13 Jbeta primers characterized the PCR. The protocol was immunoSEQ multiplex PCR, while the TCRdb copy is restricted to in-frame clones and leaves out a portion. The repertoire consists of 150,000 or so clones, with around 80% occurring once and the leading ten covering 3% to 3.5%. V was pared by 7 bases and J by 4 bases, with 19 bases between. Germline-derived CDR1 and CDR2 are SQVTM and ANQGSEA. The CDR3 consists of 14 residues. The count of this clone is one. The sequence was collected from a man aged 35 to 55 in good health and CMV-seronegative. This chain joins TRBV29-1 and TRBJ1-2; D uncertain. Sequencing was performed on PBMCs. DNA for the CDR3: TGCAGCGCCGCCTACGGTCCCAACCCCTATGGCTACACCTTC. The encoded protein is CSAAYGPNPYGYTF. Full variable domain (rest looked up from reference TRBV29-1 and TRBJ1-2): SAVISQKPSRDICQRGTSLTIQCQVDSQVTMMFWYRQQPGQSLTLIATANQGSEATYESGFVIDKFPISRPNLTFSTLTVSNMSPEDSSIYLCSAAYGPNPYGYTFGSGTRLTVV.